One and the same sample provided the 21 T cell receptor beta chains below, sequenced in a study of Ad26.COV2.S vaccination and SARS-CoV-2 variants. The protocol was immunoSEQ multiplex PCR, while the TCRdb copy is restricted to in-frame clones and leaves out a portion. Here the sample spans a few hundred thousand clones, about 83% being singletons. Sample treatment: some 20 received Ad26.COV2.S at low or high dose, single or two shots; roughly five received placebo; per-sample allocation not given. Sampling happened 63 days after the first vaccine or placebo injection. Specimen: peripheral blood, collected in a trial of Ad26.COV2.S vaccine versus placebo. The receptor set was obtained from a person between 18 and 65 years old who received the Ad26.COV2.S COVID-19 vaccine or a placebo.

The chain combines TRBV6-5 with TRBJ2-3; D is perhaps TRBD1 or TRBD2 (6 bases each). Germline CDR1 MNHEY, CDR2 SVGAGI. The V end was cut by 0 bases, the J end by 4 bases, with 11 bases between. CDR3 length equals 15 residues. CDR3: CASSYSSRGADTQYF. The CDR3 DNA is TGTGCCAGCAGTTACTCGAGTAGGGGGGCAGATACGCAGTATTTT.

V is TRBV5-4 and J is TRBJ1-2; 7 bases fit TRBD1. The trim removed 7 bases at V and 4 bases at J, leaving 10 bases unmatched. CDR1 is SGHNT and CDR2 is YYREEE in the germline V gene (reference sequence). The CDR3 contains 14 residues. The CDR3 spells CASPLGKGAYGYTF. The CDR3 coding sequence is TGTGCCAGCCCCCTGGGGAAGGGGGCCTATGGCTACACCTTC.

The chain has TRBV7-3 and TRBJ2-5, with D perhaps assigned TRBD1 or TRBD2 (6 bases each). The CDR3 has 16 residues. The V gene's germline CDR1 is SGHTA and CDR2 FQGTGA. The V gene lost 1 base and the J gene lost 0 bases, with 12 bases spanning the gap. The CDR3 protein is CASSLIGGQYQETQYF. The DNA for the CDR3 is TGTGCCAGCAGCTTAATCGGGGGCCAGTACCAAGAGACCCAGTACTTC.

The chain couples TRBV3-1 (or the pseudogene TRBV3-2) to TRBJ1-2; no firm D call. The CDR3 consists of 15 residues. Germline V gives CDR1 LGHDT, CDR2 YNNKEL (reference sequence). The V end lost 4 bases, the J end lost 3 bases, and 15 bases lay between the germline ends. CDR3 coding DNA: TGTGCCAGCAGCCTCGAGGGCACAGATGACTATGGCTACACCTTC. The encoded protein is CASSLEGTDDYGYTF.

The CDR3 nucleotides read TGTGCCAGCGAGTCCCGGGACAGGGATAATGGCTACACCTTC. Translated: CASESRDRDNGYTF. The J gene is TRBJ1-2, the V gene TRBV11-2; TRBD1 aligns across 9 bases. V trimming: 8 bases; J trimming: 6 bases; junction bases outside the gene matches: 10. Per germline, CDR1 SGHAT and CDR2 FQNNGV. CDR3 length: 14 amino acids.

The chain combines TRBV4-1 with TRBJ1-2, with TRBD1 matching over 7 bases. The length of the CDR3 is 14 residues. Trimming removed 7 bases from V and 5 bases from J; junction bases left unmatched: 10. Germline CDR1 is MGHRA and CDR2 is YSYEKL. The CDR3 bases are TGCGCCAGCAACGTGCCGGGACAGCGATATGGCTACACCTTC. Its protein is CASNVPGQRYGYTF.

The chain couples TRBV9 to TRBJ2-7; a weak D match, TRBD2 (6 bases). The CDR3 is 17 amino acids. Trimming pared 0 bases from V and 0 bases from J, leaving 16 bases between. Per germline, CDR1 SGDLS and CDR2 YYNGEE. The CDR3 spells CASSVAGEVRDSYEQYF. CDR3 DNA: TGTGCCAGCAGCGTAGCTGGGGAGGTCAGGGACTCCTACGAGCAGTACTTC.

The genes are TRBV5-5 and TRBJ2-5; 8 bases agree with TRBD1. The CDR3 totals 14 residues. V lost 4 bases, J lost 2 bases, and 4 bases stayed unmatched. Per the germline V gene, CDR1 is SGHKS and CDR2 is YYEKEE (reference sequence). The CDR3 DNA follows: TGTGCCAGCAGCCCGGGACAGGTGCAAGAGACCCAGTACTTC. The encoded protein is CASSPGQVQETQYF. Drawing the rest from reference TRBV5-5 and TRBJ2-5, the complete variable domain is DAGVTQSPTHLIKTRGQQVTLRCSPISGHKSVSWYQQVLGQGPQFIFQYYEKEERGRGNFPDRFSARQFPNYSSELNVNALLLGDSALYLCASSPGQVQETQYFGPGTRLLVL.

The rearrangement links TRBV14 to TRBJ2-7; D unresolved. The CDR3 spans 15 residues. V was clipped by 0 bases and J by 6 bases, with 15 bases between them. The V gene's germline CDR1 is SGHDN and CDR2 FVKESK. The CDR3 region has the DNA TGTGCCAGCAGCCAAGATCCAGGACCCCTCGCCGAGCAGTACTTC. Amino acids: CASSQDPGPLAEQYF. The variable domain in full, completed from reference TRBV14 and TRBJ2-7, reads EAGVTQFPSHSVIEKGQTVTLRCDPISGHDNLYWYRRVMGKEIKFLLHFVKESKQDESGMPNNRFLAERTGGTYSTLKVQPAELEDSGVYFCASSQDPGPLAEQYFGPGTRLTVT.

V gene TRBV18 combines with J gene TRBJ2-5; the match to TRBD2 covers 8 bases. Germline-derived CDR1 and CDR2 are KGHSH and LQKENI. Trimming took 3 bases from V and 2 from J; bases not matched to a gene: 5. This CDR3 has 15 amino acids. The CDR3 sequence is CASSPPGGRQETQYF. CDR3 DNA: TGTGCCAGCTCACCCCCGGGGGGGAGGCAAGAGACCCAGTACTTC.

DNA of the CDR3: TGTGCCAGCAGCCCGGGGTCTCTGTTGGGCTACACCTTC. Its protein product is CASSPGSLLGYTF. The rearrangement links TRBV7-9 to TRBJ1-2; D is unclear. The CDR3 has 13 residues. The germline CDR1 and CDR2 sequences are SEHNR and FQNEAQ (reference sequence). Trimming took off 5 bases at V and 8 bases at J, with 15 bases between the two ends.

This clone was observed once. The chain joins TRBV18 to TRBJ2-7; D not resolved. Trimming removed 3 bases from V and 1 base from J, with 4 bases in between. This CDR3 spans 12 amino acids. Per germline, CDR1 KGHSH and CDR2 LQKENI. The DNA for the CDR3 is TGTGCCAGCTCACCCCTTTCCTACGAGCAGTACTTC. It encodes CASSPLSYEQYF.

A few counts support this clone. The rearrangement joins TRBV3-1 (or the pseudogene TRBV3-2) to TRBJ2-3; D remains ambiguous. CDR3 length: 16 residues. V dropped 3 bases and J dropped 0 bases, with 13 bases sitting between them. CDR1 and CDR2 from the germline V gene are LGHDT and YNNKEL (reference sequence). The CDR3 here is CASSHPAVESTDTQYF. The CDR3 region has the DNA TGTGCCAGCAGCCACCCCGCGGTAGAAAGCACAGATACGCAGTATTTT.

This rearrangement joins TRBV4-3 to TRBJ2-5; 11 bases are shared with TRBD2. Germline trimming cut 0 bases from V and 0 bases from J; bases unmatched to any gene: 9. CDR1 is LGHNA, CDR2 YSLEER, per germline. This CDR3 is 19 amino acids long. CDR3 sequence: CASSQEYRLAGGNQETQYF. CDR3 DNA: TGCGCCAGCAGCCAAGAGTATCGGCTAGCGGGGGGTAACCAAGAGACCCAGTACTTC.

This clone was observed a handful of times. The V gene is TRBV25-1, the J gene TRBJ2-7; either TRBD1 or TRBD2 may supply D (5 bases each). The V end was cut by 1 base, the J end by 3 bases, with 13 bases between. The CDR3 is 15 residues long. Germline CDR1 is MGHDK and CDR2 is SYGVNS. The CDR3 region is CASSESTGTLYEQYF. The CDR3 bases are TGTGCCAGCAGTGAATCCACCGGGACCCTCTACGAGCAGTACTTC.

This chain connects TRBV6-5 to TRBJ1-2, with D possibly being TRBD1 (6 bases). Between the trimmed V and J ends, which lost 10 bases and 3 bases, there was a span of 15 bases. Germline values: CDR1 MNHEY, CDR2 SVGAGI. The CDR3 length is 13 residues. This CDR3 is CATQMTGHYGYTF. The CDR3 DNA follows: TGTGCCACCCAAATGACAGGTCACTATGGCTACACCTTC.

This chain connects TRBV7-9 to TRBJ2-1; possibly TRBD2 for D (5 bases). The CDR3 length is 12 residues. Germline CDR1 is SEHNR and CDR2 is FQNEAQ (reference sequence). The ends were cut back, 6 bases at V and 8 bases at J, with 11 bases in the middle. DNA of the CDR3: TGTGCCAGCAGACTCTGGGGAGATGAGCAGTTCTTC. Protein sequence: CASRLWGDEQFF.

Here the CDR3 DNA reads TGCGCCAGCAGCCAACTACAGGGTATCGATGGCTACACCTTC. Protein sequence: CASSQLQGIDGYTF. The chain joins TRBV4-3 to TRBJ1-2; D is perhaps TRBD1 (6 bases). Germline V gene sequence: CDR1 LGHNA, CDR2 YSLEER. This CDR3 comprises 14 residues. Trimming took 2 bases from V and 6 from J, leaving 13 bases between them.

The chain carries TRBV10-3 and TRBJ2-5; D gene ambiguous. This CDR3 comprises 14 residues. Trimming shortened V by 3 bases and J by 4 bases, and 12 bases separated the two germline ends. Germline CDR1 is ENHRY and CDR2 is SYGVKD. CDR3 DNA sequence: TGTGCCATCAGTGAAGCTACTACCCCAGAGACCCAGTACTTC. Translating gives CAISEATTPETQYF.

A single count supports this clone. In DNA form, the CDR3 reads TGTGCCACCAGCAGGGACAGTCTGTCACCCCTCCACTTT. Amino acids: CATSRDSLSPLHF. The chain combines TRBV15 with TRBJ1-6, with a weak D call TRBD1 (6 bases). Germline assignment: CDR1 LNHNV and CDR2 YYDKDF (reference sequence). The CDR3 covers 13 residues. Deletions cut 3 bases from V and 10 bases from J, with 10 bases between.

This chain connects TRBV19 to TRBJ2-7; TRBD2 aligns across 10 bases. Germline V CDR1 and CDR2: LNHDA, SQIVND (reference sequence). The CDR3 contains 15 residues. V was pared by 3 bases and J by 4 bases, with 6 bases of the junction left unmatched. The CDR3 DNA reads TGTGCCAGTAGTATGGGTCCTAGCGGGGGATACGAGCAGTACTTC. It specifies CASSMGPSGGYEQYF.